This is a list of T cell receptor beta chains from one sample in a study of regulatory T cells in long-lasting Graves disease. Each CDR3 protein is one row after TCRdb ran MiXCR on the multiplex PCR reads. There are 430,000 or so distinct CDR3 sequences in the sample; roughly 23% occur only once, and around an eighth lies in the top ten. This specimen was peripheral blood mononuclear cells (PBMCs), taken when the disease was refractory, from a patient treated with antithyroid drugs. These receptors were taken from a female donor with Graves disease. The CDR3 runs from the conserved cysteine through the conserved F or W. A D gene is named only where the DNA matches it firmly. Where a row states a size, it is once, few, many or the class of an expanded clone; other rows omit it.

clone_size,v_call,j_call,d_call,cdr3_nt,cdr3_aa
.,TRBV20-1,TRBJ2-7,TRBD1,TGCAGTGCTAGAGACAGGGGGCGGATACCCTACGAGCAGTACTTC,CSARDRGRIPYEQYF
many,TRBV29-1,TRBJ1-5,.,TGCAGCGTGAGGGGTGGTAGTAGCAATCAGCCCCAGCATTTT,CSVRGGSSNQPQHF
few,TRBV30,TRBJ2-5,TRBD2,TGTGCCTGGAGTTCTCAGCTGGGACTACCCGAAGTACCCCAGTACTTC,CAWSSQLGLPEVPQYF
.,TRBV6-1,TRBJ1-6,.,TGTGCCAGCAGCGTTAACTCCCCGAGCTCCTATAATTCACCCCTCCACTTT,CASSVNSPSSYNSPLHF
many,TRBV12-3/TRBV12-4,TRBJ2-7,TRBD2,TGTGCCAGCAGCCCGACTAGCGGGAGGGTGGGCGAGCAGTACTTC,CASSPTSGRVGEQYF
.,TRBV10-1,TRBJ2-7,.,TGCGCCAGCAGCGCGATGAGGGGCTCCTACGAGCAGTACTTC,CASSAMRGSYEQYF
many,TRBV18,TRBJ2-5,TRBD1,TGTGCCAGCTCACCCCCAGGGGGAGTACAAGAGACCCAGTACTTC,CASSPPGGVQETQYF
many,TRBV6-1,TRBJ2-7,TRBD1,TGTGCCAGCAGTGAGTCCGGGACAGGGGAGTACGAGCAGTACTTC,CASSESGTGEYEQYF
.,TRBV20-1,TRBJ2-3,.,TGCAGTGCCAAAGCCCTTTACGGCACAGATACGCAGTATTTT,CSAKALYGTDTQYF
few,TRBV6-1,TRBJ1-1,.,TGTGCCAGCAGCGCCGGGCGACGAGCTTTCTTT,CASSAGRRAFF
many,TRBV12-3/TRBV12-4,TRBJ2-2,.,TGTGCCAGCACCTTGGGTGCCTCTGGGATCACCGGGGAGCTGTTTTTT,CASTLGASGITGELFF
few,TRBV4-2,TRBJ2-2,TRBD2,TGTGCCAGCAGACGGGCTAGCGGGGCCGTGGGGGGGACCGGGGAGCTGTTTTTT,CASRRASGAVGGTGELFF
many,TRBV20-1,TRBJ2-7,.,TGCAGTGCTAGAGAAACAGGGCTCAACGAGCAGTACTTC,CSARETGLNEQYF
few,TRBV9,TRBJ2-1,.,TGTGCCAGCAGCGTAGGCTACAATGAGCAGTTCTTC,CASSVGYNEQFF
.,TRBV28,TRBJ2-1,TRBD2,TGTGCCACCCGGACTAGCGGGAGCCAAAGGGATGAGCAGTTCTTC,CATRTSGSQRDEQFF
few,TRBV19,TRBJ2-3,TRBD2,TGTGCCAGTAGTAGGACTAGCGGTTTCACAGATACGCAGTATTTT,CASSRTSGFTDTQYF
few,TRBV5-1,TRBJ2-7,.,TGCGCCAGCTCTTTTCTAGGGGAAGACGAGCAGTACTTC,CASSFLGEDEQYF
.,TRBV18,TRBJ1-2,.,TGTGCCAGCTCACCGTCCAAAGCAGGGGACTATGGCTACACCTTC,CASSPSKAGDYGYTF
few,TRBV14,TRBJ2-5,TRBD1,TGTGCCAGCAGCCATGTGACAGGGTTACAAGAGACCCAGTACTTC,CASSHVTGLQETQYF
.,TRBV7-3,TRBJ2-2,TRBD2,TGTGCCAGCAGCAACCGGGACTATACTGGCGACACCGGGGAGCTGTTTTTT,CASSNRDYTGDTGELFF
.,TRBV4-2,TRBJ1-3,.,TGTGCCAGCAGCCAAGTTGTAGCGACTGGAAACACCATATATTTT,CASSQVVATGNTIYF
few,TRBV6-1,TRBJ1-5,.,TGTGCCAGCAGTGAAGGCCTTAAGGGTGGCAGCCAGCATTTT,CASSEGLKGGSQHF
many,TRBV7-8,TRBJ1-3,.,TGTGCCAGCAGCTTGAGAAACCGGGACGGCGGAAACACCATATATTTT,CASSLRNRDGGNTIYF
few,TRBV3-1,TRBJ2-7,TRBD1,TGTGCCAGCAGCCAAGAGGGACAGGGGACCTACGAGCAGTACTTC,CASSQEGQGTYEQYF
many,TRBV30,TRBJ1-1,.,TGTGCCTGGAGTGTAGTAGGGATGAACACTGAAGCTTTCTTT,CAWSVVGMNTEAFF
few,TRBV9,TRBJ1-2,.,TGTGCCAGCAGCGTAGAGAAGGGGATTTTGGATGGCTACACCTTC,CASSVEKGILDGYTF
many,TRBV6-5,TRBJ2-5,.,TGTGCCAGCAGTTTGGCTCAACTGGGGGAGACCCAGTACTTC,CASSLAQLGETQYF
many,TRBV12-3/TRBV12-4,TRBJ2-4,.,TGTGCCAGCAGTTTGGGGGAAAACATTCAGTACTTC,CASSLGENIQYF
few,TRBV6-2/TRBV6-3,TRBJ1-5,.,TGTGCCAGCTCTCAGGGACATGGACAGCCCCAGCATTTT,CASSQGHGQPQHF
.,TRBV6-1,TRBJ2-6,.,TGTGCCAGCACTTTGTGGGCTGGGGCCAACGTCCTGACTTTC,CASTLWAGANVLTF
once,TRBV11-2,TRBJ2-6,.,TGTGCCAGCAGCTTAGATGGAGGGCTTGGGGCCAACGTCCTGACTTTC,CASSLDGGLGANVLTF
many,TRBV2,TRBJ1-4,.,TGTGCCAGCAGGGAGAGGGCTAATGAAAAACTGTTTTTT,CASRERANEKLFF
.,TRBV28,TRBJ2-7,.,TGTGCCAGCAGTTTGAGGGGCGTGGGCTACGCGCAGTACTTC,CASSLRGVGYAQYF
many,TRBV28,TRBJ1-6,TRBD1,TGTGCCAGTTTCCAGGACAGGGGGGGTTCACCCCTCCACTTT,CASFQDRGGSPLHF
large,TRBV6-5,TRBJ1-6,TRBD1,TGTGCCAGCAGTTACGGTGGGACAGGTGGAGGGTCACCCCTCCACTTT,CASSYGGTGGGSPLHF
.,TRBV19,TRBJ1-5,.,TGTGCCAGTAACCCCGCTGGGGATTCGGGATGGCCCCAGCATTTT,CASNPAGDSGWPQHF
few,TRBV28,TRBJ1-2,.,TGTGCCAGCAGTTTAGACAGAGGAGGCTACTATGGCTACACCTTC,CASSLDRGGYYGYTF
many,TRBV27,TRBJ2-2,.,TGTGCCAGCAGGGAAATTTCAGGGTGGGGGACCGGGGAGCTGTTTTTT,CASREISGWGTGELFF
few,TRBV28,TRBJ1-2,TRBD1,TGTGCCAGCAGCCTTATACAGGGGAATGGCTACACCTTC,CASSLIQGNGYTF
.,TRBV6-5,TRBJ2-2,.,TGTGCCAGCAGCTACGTGGGGCTAGACACCGGGGAGCTGTTTTTT,CASSYVGLDTGELFF
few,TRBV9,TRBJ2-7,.,TGTGCCAGCAGCGTAGAAGGGACACCTTCCTACGAGCAGTACTTC,CASSVEGTPSYEQYF
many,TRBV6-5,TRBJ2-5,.,TGTGCCAGCAGTTACTCGGCAGGAGTCTTTCAAGAGACCCAGTACTTC,CASSYSAGVFQETQYF
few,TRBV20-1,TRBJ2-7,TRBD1,TGCAGTGCTAGAGAAACAATGAGACAGGGTTACGAGCAGTACTTC,CSARETMRQGYEQYF
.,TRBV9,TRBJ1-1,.,TGTGCCAGCAGCGTAGTAGAGGGGCCGGGGACTGAAGCTTTCTTT,CASSVVEGPGTEAFF
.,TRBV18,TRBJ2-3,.,TGTGCCAGCTCTCCCATACGCACAGATACGCAGTATTTT,CASSPIRTDTQYF
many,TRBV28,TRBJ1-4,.,TGTGCCAGCAGTTTATCGGGGGCGGGCGAAAAACTGTTTTTT,CASSLSGAGEKLFF
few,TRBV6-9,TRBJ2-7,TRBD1,TGTGCCAGCAGTTCACGAACCGGGACAGCCTACGAGCAGTACTTC,CASSSRTGTAYEQYF
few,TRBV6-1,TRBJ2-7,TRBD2,TGTGCCAGCAGTGAAGAGGGCGGGAGCTCCTACGAGCAGTACTTC,CASSEEGGSSYEQYF
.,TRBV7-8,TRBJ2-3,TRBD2,TGTGCCAGCAGCTTAGGGGCAGGACTAGCGGGAGGACTAACTACCACAGATACGCAGTATTTT,CASSLGAGLAGGLTTTDTQYF
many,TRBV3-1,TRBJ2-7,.,TGTGCCAGCAGCCCACAGCCAGGTGCGTACTACGAGCAGTACTTC,CASSPQPGAYYEQYF